A selection of T cell receptor beta chains follows, all from one sample in a study of cytomegalovirus exposure and HLA in healthy donors. Assay used: immunoSEQ multiplex PCR; TCRdb lists only in-frame clones, some missing. The sample lists about 95,000 clones, roughly four fifths seen once, with around 3.7% in the top ten. Sequenced: PBMCs. These receptor sequences come from a man aged 30 to 45 in good health and CMV-seropositive. CDR3s include the opening cysteine and the closing phenylalanine or tryptophan. A D gene is named only where the DNA matches it firmly. Not all rows give a size; the values are once, few, many and, for expanded clones, a class.

CDR3 protein: CASSGQGGEKLFF; CDR3 DNA: TGTGCCAGTAGTGGGCAGGGAGGCGAAAAACTGTTTTTT; J gene: TRBJ1-4; D gene: .; V gene: TRBV19; clone size: .
CDR3 protein: CASNSAGYEQYF; CDR3 DNA: TGTGCCAGCAACTCTGCGGGGTACGAGCAGTACTTC; J gene: TRBJ2-7; D gene: .; V gene: TRBV28; clone size: .
CDR3 protein: CASSPEVGRDVLNEQFF; CDR3 DNA: TGTGCCAGCAGCCCGGAAGTGGGGCGAGATGTTCTCAATGAGCAGTTCTTC; J gene: TRBJ2-1; D gene: .; V gene: TRBV5-4; clone size: .
CDR3 protein: CASGLVASTEAFF; CDR3 DNA: TGTGCTAGTGGTTTGGTGGCTTCCACTGAAGCTTTCTTT; J gene: TRBJ1-1; D gene: .; V gene: TRBV12-5; clone size: .
CDR3 protein: CASSGRDSLYEQYF; CDR3 DNA: TGTGCCAGCAGCGGTCGGGACAGCCTTTACGAGCAGTACTTC; J gene: TRBJ2-7; D gene: TRBD1; V gene: TRBV7-2; clone size: .
CDR3 protein: CASSAHSRGGTGELFF; CDR3 DNA: TGTGCCAGCAGCGCCCACTCCAGGGGTGGCACCGGGGAGCTGTTTTTT; J gene: TRBJ2-2; D gene: .; V gene: TRBV9; clone size: .
CDR3 protein: CASSIVTGDQPQHF; CDR3 DNA: TGTGCCAGTAGTATAGTAACAGGGGATCAGCCCCAGCATTTT; J gene: TRBJ1-5; D gene: TRBD1; V gene: TRBV19; clone size: once
CDR3 protein: CASSPTVAYEQYF; CDR3 DNA: TGTGCCAGCAGCCCCACAGTCGCCTACGAGCAGTACTTC; J gene: TRBJ2-7; D gene: .; V gene: TRBV6-1; clone size: .
CDR3 protein: CAISESREGYNEQFF; CDR3 DNA: TGTGCCATCAGTGAGTCGCGGGAGGGCTACAATGAGCAGTTCTTC; J gene: TRBJ2-1; D gene: TRBD2; V gene: TRBV10-3; clone size: .
CDR3 protein: CASSEALGQGFGYTF; CDR3 DNA: TGTGCCAGCAGTGAAGCGCTGGGCCAGGGTTTTGGCTACACCTTC; J gene: TRBJ1-2; D gene: .; V gene: TRBV6-1; clone size: .
CDR3 protein: CASSPPMTSLQETQYF; CDR3 DNA: TGTGCCAGCAGCCCACCTATGACTAGCTTACAAGAGACCCAGTACTTC; J gene: TRBJ2-5; D gene: TRBD2; V gene: TRBV7-9; clone size: .
CDR3 protein: CASSRGDTLNQPQHF; CDR3 DNA: TGTGCCAGCTCACGGGGCGACACGCTAAATCAGCCCCAGCATTTT; J gene: TRBJ1-5; D gene: .; V gene: TRBV18; clone size: .
CDR3 protein: CASSETENTEAFF; CDR3 DNA: TGTGCCAGCAGTGAGACAGAGAACACTGAAGCTTTCTTT; J gene: TRBJ1-1; D gene: .; V gene: TRBV6-1; clone size: .
CDR3 protein: CASSPEWVAHTEAFF; CDR3 DNA: TGCGCCAGCAGCCCGGAGTGGGTGGCTCACACTGAAGCTTTCTTT; J gene: TRBJ1-1; D gene: .; V gene: TRBV4-1; clone size: .
CDR3 protein: CASSLEGLASYEQYF; CDR3 DNA: TGTGCCAGCAGCTTAGAGGGACTAGCCTCCTACGAGCAGTACTTC; J gene: TRBJ2-7; D gene: TRBD2; V gene: TRBV7-6; clone size: .
CDR3 protein: CASSPGTGGLGNQPQHF; CDR3 DNA: TGTGCCAGCTCACCCGGGACAGGGGGCCTCGGCAATCAGCCCCAGCATTTT; J gene: TRBJ1-5; D gene: TRBD1; V gene: TRBV18; clone size: .
CDR3 protein: CASSPPWQTGYNEQFF; CDR3 DNA: TGTGCCAGCTCACCACCCTGGCAGACAGGCTACAATGAGCAGTTCTTC; J gene: TRBJ2-1; D gene: .; V gene: TRBV18; clone size: .
CDR3 protein: CASSAYRGPQHF; CDR3 DNA: TGTGCCAGCAGCGCCTACAGGGGGCCCCAGCATTTT; J gene: TRBJ1-5; D gene: TRBD1; V gene: TRBV5-6; clone size: few
CDR3 protein: CASSPQMGGLSWEQYF; CDR3 DNA: TGTGCCAGCAGCCCTCAGATGGGCGGTTTGTCATGGGAGCAGTACTTC; J gene: TRBJ2-5; D gene: .; V gene: TRBV28; clone size: .
CDR3 protein: CASSLVQGALYEQYF; CDR3 DNA: TGTGCCAGCAGCTTGGTCCAGGGGGCTTTGTACGAGCAGTACTTC; J gene: TRBJ2-7; D gene: TRBD1; V gene: TRBV5-4; clone size: .
CDR3 protein: CASTSSRTGMETQYF; CDR3 DNA: TGTGCCAGCACCTCTAGTAGGACAGGGATGGAAACCCAGTACTTC; J gene: TRBJ2-5; D gene: TRBD1; V gene: TRBV27; clone size: .
CDR3 protein: CASSSTGSRGNTIYF; CDR3 DNA: TGTGCCAGCAGTTCTACAGGTTCGCGTGGAAACACCATATATTTT; J gene: TRBJ1-3; D gene: .; V gene: TRBV6-5; clone size: .
CDR3 protein: CASTTAPWTAKNIQYF; CDR3 DNA: TGCGCCAGCACGACAGCCCCTTGGACAGCCAAAAACATTCAGTACTTC; J gene: TRBJ2-4; D gene: .; V gene: TRBV23-1; clone size: .
CDR3 protein: CASSDPGRTPYEQYF; CDR3 DNA: TGCGCCAGCAGTGACCCGGGGAGGACACCCTACGAGCAGTACTTC; J gene: TRBJ2-7; D gene: .; V gene: TRBV10-1; clone size: .
CDR3 protein: CASSLGGLETQYF; CDR3 DNA: TGTGCCAGCAGTTTGGGGGGGCTCGAGACCCAGTACTTC; J gene: TRBJ2-5; D gene: .; V gene: TRBV27; clone size: .
CDR3 protein: CSVGGTGSYEQYF; CDR3 DNA: TGCAGCGTTGGCGGGACAGGTTCCTACGAGCAGTACTTC; J gene: TRBJ2-7; D gene: TRBD1; V gene: TRBV29-1; clone size: .
CDR3 protein: CASSPTYYNEQFF; CDR3 DNA: TGTGCCAGCAGCCCTACTTACTACAATGAGCAGTTCTTC; J gene: TRBJ2-1; D gene: .; V gene: TRBV7-2; clone size: .
CDR3 protein: CASSLARGLDNEQFF; CDR3 DNA: TGTGCCAGCAGCTTAGCCAGGGGGCTTGACAATGAGCAGTTCTTC; J gene: TRBJ2-1; D gene: TRBD1; V gene: TRBV11-3; clone size: .
CDR3 protein: CSVDQSTDTQYF; CDR3 DNA: TGCAGCGTTGATCAGAGCACAGATACGCAGTATTTT; J gene: TRBJ2-3; D gene: .; V gene: TRBV29-1; clone size: .
CDR3 protein: CASSLTGTRGYEQYF; CDR3 DNA: TGTGCCAGCAGTTTAACCGGGACTAGAGGCTACGAGCAGTACTTC; J gene: TRBJ2-7; D gene: TRBD2; V gene: TRBV28; clone size: once
CDR3 protein: CSVDTPSGGYEQYF; CDR3 DNA: TGCAGCGTTGATACCCCTAGCGGGGGCTACGAGCAGTACTTC; J gene: TRBJ2-7; D gene: TRBD2; V gene: TRBV29-1; clone size: .
CDR3 protein: CASSIKGGKDQPQHF; CDR3 DNA: TGTGCCAGTAGCATAAAGGGAGGGAAGGATCAGCCCCAGCATTTT; J gene: TRBJ1-5; D gene: .; V gene: TRBV19; clone size: .
CDR3 protein: CASSLTEALSYEQYF; CDR3 DNA: TGTGCCAGCAGTTTAACGGAGGCCCTCTCCTACGAGCAGTACTTC; J gene: TRBJ2-7; D gene: .; V gene: TRBV28; clone size: .
CDR3 protein: CASRETAQPQHF; CDR3 DNA: TGTGCCAGCAGGGAGACGGCTCAGCCCCAGCATTTT; J gene: TRBJ1-5; D gene: .; V gene: TRBV6-5; clone size: .
CDR3 protein: CASTMSRRDTEAFF; CDR3 DNA: TGTGCCAGCACCATGTCACGCCGGGACACTGAAGCTTTCTTT; J gene: TRBJ1-1; D gene: .; V gene: TRBV28; clone size: .
CDR3 protein: CASSLWRQGKYEQYF; CDR3 DNA: TGTGCCAGCAGCTTATGGAGACAGGGGAAATACGAGCAGTACTTC; J gene: TRBJ2-7; D gene: TRBD1; V gene: TRBV13; clone size: .
CDR3 protein: CASSNSVSGPYNEQFF; CDR3 DNA: TGTGCCAGCAGTAACTCTGTGAGCGGCCCCTACAATGAGCAGTTCTTC; J gene: TRBJ2-1; D gene: .; V gene: TRBV6-5; clone size: .
CDR3 protein: CASSSYPQGAYEQYF; CDR3 DNA: TGCGCCAGCAGCTCCTACCCTCAGGGGGCCTACGAGCAGTACTTC; J gene: TRBJ2-7; D gene: TRBD1; V gene: TRBV5-1; clone size: .
CDR3 protein: CASMQAGVYEQYF; CDR3 DNA: TGTGCCAGCATGCAGGCAGGGGTCTACGAGCAGTACTTC; J gene: TRBJ2-7; D gene: .; V gene: TRBV6-5; clone size: .
CDR3 protein: CASSLEGSRGNEQFF; CDR3 DNA: TGTGCCAGCAGCTTAGAAGGCAGCCGGGGCAATGAGCAGTTCTTC; J gene: TRBJ2-1; D gene: .; V gene: TRBV7-8; clone size: once
CDR3 protein: CASTDRRVGLTNTGELFF; CDR3 DNA: TGTGCCAGCACCGATAGGAGGGTTGGGCTTACCAACACCGGGGAGCTGTTTTTT; J gene: TRBJ2-2; D gene: .; V gene: TRBV27; clone size: .
CDR3 protein: CASSGTRGSEYEQYF; CDR3 DNA: TGTGCCAGCAGCGGGACTCGCGGGAGTGAGTACGAGCAGTACTTC; J gene: TRBJ2-7; D gene: TRBD2; V gene: TRBV28; clone size: .
CDR3 protein: CASEDRAGAFF; CDR3 DNA: TGTGCCAGTGAGGACAGGGCGGGAGCTTTCTTT; J gene: TRBJ1-1; D gene: TRBD1; V gene: TRBV6-5; clone size: .
CDR3 protein: CASSHDQDSHAAEQFF; CDR3 DNA: TGTGCCAGCAGCCATGACCAGGACTCCCATGCCGCTGAGCAGTTCTTC; J gene: TRBJ2-1; D gene: .; V gene: TRBV4-2; clone size: .
CDR3 protein: CASSLSLRANSPLHF; CDR3 DNA: TGTGCCAGCAGTTTATCCCTCAGGGCTAATTCACCCCTCCACTTT; J gene: TRBJ1-6; D gene: .; V gene: TRBV27; clone size: .
CDR3 protein: CAWRSLRLAGGVLGTDTQYF; CDR3 DNA: TGTGCCTGGAGGTCCCTAAGGCTAGCGGGAGGAGTTCTGGGTACGGATACGCAGTATTTT; J gene: TRBJ2-3; D gene: TRBD2; V gene: TRBV30; clone size: .
CDR3 protein: CASSETPSGSVNEQFF; CDR3 DNA: TGTGCCAGCAGTGAAACCCCTAGCGGGAGCGTCAATGAGCAGTTCTTC; J gene: TRBJ2-1; D gene: TRBD2; V gene: TRBV6-1; clone size: .
CDR3 protein: CASTHGSYEQYF; CDR3 DNA: TGTGCCAGCACCCACGGCTCCTACGAGCAGTACTTC; J gene: TRBJ2-7; D gene: .; V gene: TRBV7-9; clone size: .
CDR3 protein: CASSPGLVSEEQFF; CDR3 DNA: TGTGCCAGCAGTCCGGGACTAGTTTCAGAGGAGCAGTTCTTC; J gene: TRBJ2-1; D gene: TRBD2; V gene: TRBV2; clone size: .
CDR3 protein: CASRGVQGNTEAFF; CDR3 DNA: TGTGCCAGCAGGGGAGTACAGGGGAACACTGAAGCTTTCTTT; J gene: TRBJ1-1; D gene: .; V gene: TRBV11-2; clone size: .
CDR3 protein: CASSFWDRGHEQYF; CDR3 DNA: TGTGCCAGCAGTTTCTGGGACAGGGGTCACGAGCAGTACTTC; J gene: TRBJ2-7; D gene: TRBD1; V gene: TRBV28; clone size: few
CDR3 protein: CASSLARGLYNEQFF; CDR3 DNA: TGTGCCAGCAGCTTAGCGCGAGGTCTGTACAATGAGCAGTTCTTC; J gene: TRBJ2-1; D gene: .; V gene: TRBV7-2; clone size: .